This T cell receptor beta chain was found in a study of long-term antiretroviral therapy in people with HIV. The study's findings and limits: Patients on ART gained diversity, which nonetheless stayed below transplant donor controls. Dominant in the repertoire at all time points were clones expanded before ART. Spans of CDR3 length were tighter for HIV repertoires than for controls.

Sequencing used immunoSEQ v3.0 at survey level. Clones were read by immunoSEQ multiplex PCR, and TCRdb kept only the in-frame ones, dropping some. This sample has about 20,000 clones; 90% occur once, and the top ten carry roughly 8.4%. For this clone: Its target is unknown.

Germline CDR1 and CDR2: GTSNPN and SVGIG (reference sequence). This CDR3 is built from 15 residues. The junction had 9 bases not matched to a gene; V was cut back by 5 bases and J by 2 bases. Amounts of roughly 0.85-10 million cryopreserved PBMC were held in the samples before DNA extraction. The J gene is TRBJ1-5, the V gene TRBV30, with 7 bases lining up with TRBD1. The TCR originated in a young woman with HIV. This specimen consisted of unsorted PBMCs, obtained approximately 4.5 years before starting antiretroviral therapy. The CDR3 DNA follows: TGTGCCTGGGACCGGACAGGTTCAGGCAATCAGCCCCAGCATTTT. Translated, it gives CAWDRTGSGNQPQHF. The entire variable domain, with the rest obtained from reference TRBV30 and TRBJ1-5, is as follows: SQTIHQWPATLVQPVGSPLSLECTVEGTSNPNLYWYRQAAGRGLQLLFYSVGIGQISSEVPQNLSASRPQDRQFILSSKKLLLSDSGFYLCAWDRTGSGNQPQHFGDGTRLSIL.